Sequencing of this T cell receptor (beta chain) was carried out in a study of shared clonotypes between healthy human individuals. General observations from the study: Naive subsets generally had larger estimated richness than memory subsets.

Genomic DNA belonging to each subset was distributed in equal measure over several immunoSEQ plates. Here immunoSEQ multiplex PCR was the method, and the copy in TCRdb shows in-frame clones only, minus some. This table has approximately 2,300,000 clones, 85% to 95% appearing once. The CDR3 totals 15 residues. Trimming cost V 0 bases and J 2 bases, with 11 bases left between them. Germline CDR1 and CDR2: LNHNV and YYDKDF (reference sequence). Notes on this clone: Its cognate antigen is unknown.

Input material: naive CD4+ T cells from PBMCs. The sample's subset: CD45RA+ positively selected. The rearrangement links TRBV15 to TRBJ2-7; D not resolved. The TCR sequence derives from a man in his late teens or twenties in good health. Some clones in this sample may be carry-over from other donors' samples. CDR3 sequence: CATSRDLGTPYEQYF. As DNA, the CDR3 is TGTGCCACCAGCAGAGATTTGGGCACTCCCTACGAGCAGTACTTC.